These 10 T cell receptor beta chains were all obtained from the same sample, sequenced in a study of identical twins. Each CDR3 protein is one row after TCRdb ran MiXCR on the 5' RACE reads. Among some 760,000 distinct CDR3 sequences, around a sixth were seen once, and the ten largest hold around 14%. This sample was shared with a second study, whose subject was T cells expressing NK-cell markers.

Sequencing was performed on PBMCs. These receptors were taken from a woman in her late teens or twenties in good health.

This clonotype was seen a few times. The gene calls are TRBV6-5 and TRBJ2-7, with 7 positions matching TRBD1. V was pared by 4 bases and J by 2 bases, with 8 bases of the junction left unmatched. This CDR3 has 15 residues. Germline V gene lookup returns CDR1 MNHEY and CDR2 SVGAGI. CDR3 coding DNA: TGTGCCAGCAGTTCTCGTCCGGGACAGACCTACGAGCAGTACTTC. Protein product: CASSSRPGQTYEQYF.

In this sample, this clonotype turned up many times. V and J are TRBV24-1 and TRBJ1-1; 8 bases align to TRBD1. The CDR3 has 12 amino acids. V gave up 3 bases and J gave up 8 bases; unmatched junction bases: 1. CDR1 KGHDR and CDR2 SFDVKD come from the germline V gene. CDR3 protein: CATSDRTGEAFF. CDR3 bases: TGTGCCACCAGTGATCGGACAGGGGAAGCTTTCTTT.

This chain links TRBV5-6 with TRBJ1-2; TRBD1 matches at 9 bases. This CDR3 has 13 residues. Per the germline V gene, CDR1 is SGHDT and CDR2 is YYEEEE. With 4 bases clipped from V and 6 bases from J, the junction kept 4 bases outside the gene matches. The CDR3: CASSDTGGNGYTF. DNA for the CDR3: TGTGCCAGCAGCGACACAGGGGGCAATGGCTACACCTTC.

The rearrangement links TRBV7-9 to TRBJ2-6, with 10 bases matching TRBD1. Germline V lookup: CDR1 SEHNR, CDR2 FQNEAQ (reference sequence). The CDR3 spans 16 residues. V was clipped by 5 bases and J by 1 base; unmatched bases: 2. The CDR3 here is CASSMGQGSGANVLTF. The CDR3 DNA is TGTGCCAGCAGCATGGGACAGGGGTCTGGGGCCAACGTCCTGACTTTC. The full variable domain, rest sourced from reference TRBV7-9 and TRBJ2-6, is DTGVSQNPRHKITKRGQNVTFRCDPISEHNRLYWYRQTLGQGPEFLTYFQNEAQLEKSRLLSDRFSAERPKGSFSTLEIQRTEQGDSAMYLCASSMGQGSGANVLTFGAGSRLTVL.

The gene calls are TRBV18 and TRBJ2-2; D possibly corresponds to TRBD1 (7 bases). From germline, CDR1 is KGHSH and CDR2 LQKENI. Trimming cost V 3 bases and J 7 bases, with 15 bases left between them. The CDR3 loop spans 15 amino acids. For the CDR3, the DNA is TGTGCCAGCTCACCCCAACAGGGGACTGGCGGGGAGCTGTTTTTT. Translated: CASSPQQGTGGELFF.

The chain recombines TRBV30 with TRBJ2-7; D is unresolved. The CDR3 covers 12 residues. Germline V gene lookup returns CDR1 GTSNPN and CDR2 SVGIG (reference sequence). V was clipped by 2 bases and J by 3 bases, with 8 bases between them. The CDR3 DNA reads as TGTGCCTGGAGTAAAGGGTTCTACGAGCAGTACTTC. Protein sequence: CAWSKGFYEQYF.

There are a few counts of this clonotype. The J gene is TRBJ2-7, the V gene TRBV11-2; D may correspond to TRBD1 or TRBD2 (5 bases each). V lost 6 bases and J 4 bases, leaving 16 bases between the germline ends. In germline, CDR1 is SGHAT, CDR2 FQNNGV. The CDR3 is 14 residues long. CDR3 sequence: CASRPVRGKYEQYF. The CDR3 region has the DNA TGTGCCAGCAGACCCGTGAGGGGCAAGTACGAGCAGTACTTC.

This clonotype was observed many times. The CDR3 spells CASSRRLQETQYF. The CDR3, as DNA: TGTGCCAGCAGCCGGCGACTTCAAGAGACCCAGTACTTC. This chain joins TRBV4-2 and TRBJ2-5; no reliable D call. Trimming left V 4 bases short and J 2 bases short, with 8 bases between. This CDR3 has 13 residues. In germline, CDR1 is LGHNA, CDR2 YNFKEQ.

The chain joins TRBV12-3 or TRBV12-4 to TRBJ1-2, with D hard to call. V lost 3 bases to trimming and J lost 7 bases, with 12 bases between them. CDR3 length: 13 residues. This chain's CDR3 is CASSFPGGCGYTF. As DNA, the CDR3 is TGTGCCAGCAGTTTCCCGGGAGGCTGTGGCTACACCTTC.

This clonotype was counted between two and nine times. The chain uses TRBV5-1 and TRBJ1-2; perhaps TRBD1 as D (5 bases). The CDR3 covers 14 residues. V shed 0 bases and J shed 4 bases, with 10 bases lying between them. In germline, CDR1 is SGHRS, CDR2 YFSETQ. CDR3 amino acids: CASSLEWGLYGYTF. The CDR3 nucleotides read TGCGCCAGCAGCTTGGAGTGGGGCCTCTATGGCTACACCTTC.